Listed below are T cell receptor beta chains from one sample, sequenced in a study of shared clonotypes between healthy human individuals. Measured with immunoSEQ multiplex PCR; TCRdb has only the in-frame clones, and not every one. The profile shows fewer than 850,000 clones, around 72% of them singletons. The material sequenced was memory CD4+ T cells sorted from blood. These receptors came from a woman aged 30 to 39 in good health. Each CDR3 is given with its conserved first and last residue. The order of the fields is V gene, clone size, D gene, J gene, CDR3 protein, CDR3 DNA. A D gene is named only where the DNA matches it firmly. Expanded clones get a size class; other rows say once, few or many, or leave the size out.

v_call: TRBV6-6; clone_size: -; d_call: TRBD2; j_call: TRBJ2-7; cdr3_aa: CASCSGTSGSYEQYF; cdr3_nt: TGTGCCTCATGCTCCGGGACTAGCGGGAGCTACGAGCAGTACTTC
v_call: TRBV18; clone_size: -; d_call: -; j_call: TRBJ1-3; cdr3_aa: CASSPVPGQNTIYF; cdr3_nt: TGTGCCAGCTCACCAGTCCCGGGTCAGAACACCATATATTTT
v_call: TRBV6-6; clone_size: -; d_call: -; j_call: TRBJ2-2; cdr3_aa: CASSKSRTGELFF; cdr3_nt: TGTGCCAGCTCCAAGTCCCGCACCGGGGAGCTGTTTTTT
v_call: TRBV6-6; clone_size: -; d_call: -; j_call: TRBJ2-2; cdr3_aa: CASSYSAQGTTGELFF; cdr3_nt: TGTGCCAGCAGTTACTCGGCTCAGGGGACCACCGGGGAGCTGTTTTTT
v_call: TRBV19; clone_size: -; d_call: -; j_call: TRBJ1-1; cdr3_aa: CASSIDSRQNTEAFF; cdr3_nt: TGTGCCAGTAGTATAGATTCGCGGCAGAACACTGAAGCTTTCTTT
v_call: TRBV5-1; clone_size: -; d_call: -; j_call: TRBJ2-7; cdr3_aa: CASSLGQPYSYEQYF; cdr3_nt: TGCGCCAGCAGCTTGGGCCAGCCTTATTCCTACGAGCAGTACTTC
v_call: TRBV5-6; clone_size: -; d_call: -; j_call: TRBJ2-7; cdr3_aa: CASSSVRGSYEQYF; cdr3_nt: TGTGCCAGCAGCTCGGTAAGGGGCAGCTACGAGCAGTACTTC
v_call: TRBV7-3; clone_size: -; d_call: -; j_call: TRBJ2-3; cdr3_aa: CASSLNLATDTQYF; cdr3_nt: TGTGCCAGCAGCTTAAACCTGGCCACAGATACGCAGTATTTT
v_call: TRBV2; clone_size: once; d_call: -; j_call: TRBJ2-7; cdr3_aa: CASSLSGYEQYF; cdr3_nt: TGTGCCAGCAGCTTGAGCGGCTACGAGCAGTACTTC
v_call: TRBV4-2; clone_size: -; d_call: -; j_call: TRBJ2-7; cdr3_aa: CASSQEGGYEQYF; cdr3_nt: TGTGCCAGCAGCCAAGAAGGCGGCTACGAGCAGTACTTC
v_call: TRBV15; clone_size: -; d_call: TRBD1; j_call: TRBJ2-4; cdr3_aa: CATTGTELAKNIQYF; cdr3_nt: TGTGCCACCACCGGGACAGAGCTAGCCAAAAACATTCAGTACTTC
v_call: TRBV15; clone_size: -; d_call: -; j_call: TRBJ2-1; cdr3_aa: CATSSGPNEQFF; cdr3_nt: TGTGCCACCAGCAGTGGGCCTAATGAGCAGTTCTTC
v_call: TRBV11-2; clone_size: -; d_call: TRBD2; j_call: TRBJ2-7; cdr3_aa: CASSSGTSGIVSYEQYF; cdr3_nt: TGTGCCAGCAGCTCCGGGACTAGCGGGATTGTATCCTACGAGCAGTACTTC
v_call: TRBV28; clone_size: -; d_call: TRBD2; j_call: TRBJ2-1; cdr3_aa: CASSMPGLAVDEQFF; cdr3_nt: TGTGCCAGCAGTATGCCGGGACTAGCGGTCGATGAGCAGTTCTTC
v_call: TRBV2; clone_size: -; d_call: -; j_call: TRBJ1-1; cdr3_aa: CASSSGYEGEAFF; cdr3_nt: TGTGCCAGCAGTTCAGGGTATGAAGGTGAAGCTTTCTTT
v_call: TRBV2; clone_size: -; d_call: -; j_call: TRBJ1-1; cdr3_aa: CASTKSPGTEAFF; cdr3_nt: TGTGCCAGCACTAAGAGCCCGGGCACTGAAGCTTTCTTT
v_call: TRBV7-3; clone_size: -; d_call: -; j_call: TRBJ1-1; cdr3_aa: CASSLKFGGFTEAFF; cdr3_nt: TGTGCCAGCAGCTTAAAGTTTGGGGGGTTCACTGAAGCTTTCTTT
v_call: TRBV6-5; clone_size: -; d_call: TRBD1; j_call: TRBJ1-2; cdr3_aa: CASRRDRVYGYTF; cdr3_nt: TGTGCCAGCAGACGGGACAGAGTCTATGGCTACACCTTC
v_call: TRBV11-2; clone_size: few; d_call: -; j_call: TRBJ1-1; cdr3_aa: CASSSSDRNTEAFF; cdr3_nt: TGTGCCAGCAGCTCCAGCGACAGGAACACTGAAGCTTTCTTT
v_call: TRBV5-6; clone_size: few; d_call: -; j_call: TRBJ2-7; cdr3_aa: CASSLIFGLREQYF; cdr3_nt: TGTGCCAGCAGCTTGATATTCGGCTTACGCGAGCAGTACTTC
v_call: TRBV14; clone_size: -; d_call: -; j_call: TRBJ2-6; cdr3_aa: CASSGPGANVLTF; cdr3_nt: TGTGCCAGCAGCGGCCCTGGGGCCAACGTCCTGACTTTC
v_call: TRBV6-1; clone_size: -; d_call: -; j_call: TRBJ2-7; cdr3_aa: CASSEALRENQYF; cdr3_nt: TGTGCCAGCAGTGAAGCGCTTCGAGAGAATCAGTACTTC
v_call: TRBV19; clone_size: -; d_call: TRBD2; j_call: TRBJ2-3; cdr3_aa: CASSILAGIRTDTQYF; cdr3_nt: TGTGCCAGTAGTATTCTAGCGGGAATTCGCACAGATACGCAGTATTTT
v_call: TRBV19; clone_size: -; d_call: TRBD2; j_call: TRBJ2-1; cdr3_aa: CASSTYKSGSGYNEQFF; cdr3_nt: TGTGCCAGTAGCACCTACAAAAGCGGGAGCGGATACAATGAGCAGTTCTTC
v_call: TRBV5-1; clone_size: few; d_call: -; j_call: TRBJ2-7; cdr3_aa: CASSLTGGNYEQYF; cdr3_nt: TGCGCCAGCAGCCTGACAGGCGGTAACTACGAGCAGTACTTC
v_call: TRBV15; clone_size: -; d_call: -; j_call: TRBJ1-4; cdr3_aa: CATSRDPGEGKLFF; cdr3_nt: TGTGCCACCAGCAGAGATCCAGGGGAGGGGAAACTGTTTTTT
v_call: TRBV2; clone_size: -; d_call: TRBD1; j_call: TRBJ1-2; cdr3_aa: CASSQGQGPGYTF; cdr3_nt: TGTGCCAGCAGTCAAGGACAGGGTCCTGGCTACACCTTC
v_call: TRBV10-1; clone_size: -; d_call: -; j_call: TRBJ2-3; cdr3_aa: CASSEQQRADTQYF; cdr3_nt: TGCGCCAGCAGTGAGCAGCAAAGGGCAGATACGCAGTATTTT
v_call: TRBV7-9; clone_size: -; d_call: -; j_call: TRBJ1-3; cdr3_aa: CASSSETSSGNTIYF; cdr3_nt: TGTGCCAGCAGCTCGGAGACATCCTCTGGAAACACCATATATTTT
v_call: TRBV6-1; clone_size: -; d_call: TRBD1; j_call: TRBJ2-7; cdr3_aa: CASGRRTGGQNEQYF; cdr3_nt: TGTGCCAGCGGACGGAGGACAGGGGGTCAAAACGAGCAGTACTTC
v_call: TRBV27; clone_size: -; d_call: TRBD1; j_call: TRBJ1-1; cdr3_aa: CASSPGTGTEAFF; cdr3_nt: TGTGCCAGCAGTCCCGGGACAGGGACTGAAGCTTTCTTT
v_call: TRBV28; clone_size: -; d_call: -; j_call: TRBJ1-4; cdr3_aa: CASSSAATNEKLFF; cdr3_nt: TGTGCCAGCAGTTCTGCAGCAACTAATGAAAAACTGTTTTTT
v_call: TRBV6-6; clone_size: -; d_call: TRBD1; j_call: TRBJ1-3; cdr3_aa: CASNGQGTGNTIYF; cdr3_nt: TGTGCCAGCAACGGACAGGGCACTGGAAACACCATATATTTT
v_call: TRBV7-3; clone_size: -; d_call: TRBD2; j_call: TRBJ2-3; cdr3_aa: CASSLTPLAGGRTQYF; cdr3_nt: TGTGCCAGCAGCTTAACCCCACTAGCGGGAGGGAGAACGCAGTATTTT
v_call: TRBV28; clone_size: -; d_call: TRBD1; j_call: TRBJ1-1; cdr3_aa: CASSLARAGIGGWVTEAFF; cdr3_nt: TGTGCCAGCAGTTTAGCTCGGGCGGGTATAGGGGGCTGGGTCACTGAAGCTTTCTTT
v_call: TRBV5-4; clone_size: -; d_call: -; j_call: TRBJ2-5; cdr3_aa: CASSLKRVGQETQYF; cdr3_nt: TGTGCCAGCAGCTTGAAACGGGTGGGGCAAGAGACCCAGTACTTC
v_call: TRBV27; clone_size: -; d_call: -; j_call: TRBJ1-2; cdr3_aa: CASGRGYGYTF; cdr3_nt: TGTGCCAGCGGGAGGGGCTATGGCTACACCTTC
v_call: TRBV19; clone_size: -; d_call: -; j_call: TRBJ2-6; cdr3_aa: CASRALALSSGANVLTF; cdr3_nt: TGTGCCAGTCGAGCTCTAGCGCTAAGCTCTGGGGCCAACGTCCTGACTTTC
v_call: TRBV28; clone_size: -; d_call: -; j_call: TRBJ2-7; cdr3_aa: CASSSPDSLTYEQYF; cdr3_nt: TGTGCCAGCAGCTCCCCCGACAGTTTAACTTACGAGCAGTACTTC
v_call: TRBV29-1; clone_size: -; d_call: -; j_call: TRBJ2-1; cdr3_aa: CSVVGDGSSYNEQFF; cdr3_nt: TGCAGCGTTGTGGGGGACGGCAGCTCCTACAATGAGCAGTTCTTC
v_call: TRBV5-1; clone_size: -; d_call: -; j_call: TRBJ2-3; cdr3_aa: CASSTGQSTDTQYF; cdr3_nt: TGCGCCAGCAGCACAGGACAGAGCACAGATACGCAGTATTTT
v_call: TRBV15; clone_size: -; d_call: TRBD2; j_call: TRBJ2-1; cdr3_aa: CATSRDHLASGSSYNEQFF; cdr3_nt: TGTGCCACCAGCAGAGATCATTTGGCTAGCGGGAGCTCCTACAATGAGCAGTTCTTC
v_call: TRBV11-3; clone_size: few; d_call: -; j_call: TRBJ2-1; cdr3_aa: CASSYSVGSYNEQFF; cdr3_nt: TGTGCCAGCAGCTACAGCGTCGGCTCCTACAATGAGCAGTTCTTC
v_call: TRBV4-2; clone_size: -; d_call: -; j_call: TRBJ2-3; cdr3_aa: CASSPTRVGNTQYF; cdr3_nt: TGTGCCAGCAGCCCAACTAGGGTGGGGAATACGCAGTATTTT
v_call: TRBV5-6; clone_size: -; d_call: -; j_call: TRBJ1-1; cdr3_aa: CASSLLRGSDGGTEAFF; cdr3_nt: TGTGCCAGCAGCCTGTTACGCGGGTCGGATGGGGGAACTGAAGCTTTCTTT
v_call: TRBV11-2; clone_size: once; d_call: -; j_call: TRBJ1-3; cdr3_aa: CASSLDGTGWVTIYF; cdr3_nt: TGTGCCAGCAGCTTAGATGGCACAGGCTGGGTCACCATATATTTT
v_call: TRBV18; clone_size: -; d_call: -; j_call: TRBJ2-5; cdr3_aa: CASSPNGDSQETQYF; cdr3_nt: TGTGCCAGCTCACCGAACGGAGACAGTCAAGAGACCCAGTACTTC
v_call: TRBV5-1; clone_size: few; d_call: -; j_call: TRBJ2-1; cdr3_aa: CASSLGPGEWLEQFF; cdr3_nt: TGCGCCAGCAGCTTGGGTCCGGGGGAATGGCTAGAGCAGTTCTTC
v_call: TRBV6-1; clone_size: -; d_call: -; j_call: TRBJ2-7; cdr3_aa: CASSEYGSFEYF; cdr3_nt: TGTGCCAGCAGTGAATACGGCTCCTTCGAGTACTTC